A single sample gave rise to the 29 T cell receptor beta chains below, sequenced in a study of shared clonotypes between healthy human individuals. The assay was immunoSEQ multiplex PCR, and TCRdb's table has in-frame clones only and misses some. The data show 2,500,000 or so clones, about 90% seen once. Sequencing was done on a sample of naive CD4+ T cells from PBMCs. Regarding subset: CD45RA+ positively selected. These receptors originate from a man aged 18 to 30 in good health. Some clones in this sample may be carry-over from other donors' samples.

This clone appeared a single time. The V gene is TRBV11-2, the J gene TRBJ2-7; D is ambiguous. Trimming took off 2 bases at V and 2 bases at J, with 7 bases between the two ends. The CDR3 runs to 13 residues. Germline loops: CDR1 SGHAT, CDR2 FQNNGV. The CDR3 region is CASSLYKTYEQYF. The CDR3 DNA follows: TGTGCCAGCAGCTTATACAAAACCTACGAGCAGTACTTC.

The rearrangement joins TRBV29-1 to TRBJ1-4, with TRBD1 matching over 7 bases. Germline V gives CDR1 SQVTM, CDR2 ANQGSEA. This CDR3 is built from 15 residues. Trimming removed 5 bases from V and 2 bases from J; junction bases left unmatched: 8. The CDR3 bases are TGCAGCGTTACATTTACAGGGGCGACTAATGAAAAACTGTTTTTT. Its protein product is CSVTFTGATNEKLFF.

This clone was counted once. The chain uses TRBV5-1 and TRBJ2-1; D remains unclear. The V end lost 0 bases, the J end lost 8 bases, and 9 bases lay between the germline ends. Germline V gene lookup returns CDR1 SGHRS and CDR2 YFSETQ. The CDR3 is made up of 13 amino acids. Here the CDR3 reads CASSLAQMDEQFF. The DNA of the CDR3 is TGCGCCAGCAGCTTGGCCCAGATGGATGAGCAGTTCTTC.

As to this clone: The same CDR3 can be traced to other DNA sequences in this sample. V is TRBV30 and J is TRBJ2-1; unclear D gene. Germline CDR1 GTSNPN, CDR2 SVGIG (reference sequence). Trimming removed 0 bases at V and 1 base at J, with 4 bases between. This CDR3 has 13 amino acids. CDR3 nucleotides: TGTGCCTGGAGTGTATTTTCCTACAATGAGCAGTTCTTC. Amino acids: CAWSVFSYNEQFF.

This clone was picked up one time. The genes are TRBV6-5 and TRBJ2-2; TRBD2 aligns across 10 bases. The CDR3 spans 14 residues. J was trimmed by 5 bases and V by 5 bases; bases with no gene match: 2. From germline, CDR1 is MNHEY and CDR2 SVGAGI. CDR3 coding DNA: TGTGCCAGCAGTAGCGGGAGGGCTACCGGGGAGCTGTTTTTT. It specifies CASSSGRATGELFF.

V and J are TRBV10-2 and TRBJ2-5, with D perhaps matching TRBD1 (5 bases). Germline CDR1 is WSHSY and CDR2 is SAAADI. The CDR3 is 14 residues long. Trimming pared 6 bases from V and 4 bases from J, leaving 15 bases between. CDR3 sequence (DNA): TGCGCCAGCAGCGATGACAGAGGCCGAGAGACCCAGTACTTC. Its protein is CASSDDRGRETQYF.

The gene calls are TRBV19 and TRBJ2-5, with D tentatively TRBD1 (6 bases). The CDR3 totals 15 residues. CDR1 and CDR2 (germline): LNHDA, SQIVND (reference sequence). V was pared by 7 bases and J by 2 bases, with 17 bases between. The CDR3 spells CASMPSGDWQETQYF. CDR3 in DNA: TGTGCCAGTATGCCGTCAGGGGATTGGCAAGAGACCCAGTACTTC.

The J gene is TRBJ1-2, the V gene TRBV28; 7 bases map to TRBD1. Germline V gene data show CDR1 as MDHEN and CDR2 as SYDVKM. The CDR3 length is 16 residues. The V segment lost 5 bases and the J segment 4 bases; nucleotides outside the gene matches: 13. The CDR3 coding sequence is TGTGCCAGCAGTGATCAACAGGGGAGGTTGGTCTATGGCTACACCTTC. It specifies CASSDQQGRLVYGYTF.

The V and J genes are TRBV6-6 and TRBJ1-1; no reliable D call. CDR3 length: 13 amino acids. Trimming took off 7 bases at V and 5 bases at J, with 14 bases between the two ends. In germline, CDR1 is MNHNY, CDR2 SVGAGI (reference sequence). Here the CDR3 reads CASTRTVQTEAFF. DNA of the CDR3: TGTGCCAGCACTCGTACAGTGCAGACTGAAGCTTTCTTT.

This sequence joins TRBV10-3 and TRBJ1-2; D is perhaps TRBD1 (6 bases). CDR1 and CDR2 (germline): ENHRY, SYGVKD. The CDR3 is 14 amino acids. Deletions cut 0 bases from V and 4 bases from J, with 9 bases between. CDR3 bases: TGTGCCATCAGTGAGTCGGACAGAGTCTATGGCTACACCTTC. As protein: CAISESDRVYGYTF.

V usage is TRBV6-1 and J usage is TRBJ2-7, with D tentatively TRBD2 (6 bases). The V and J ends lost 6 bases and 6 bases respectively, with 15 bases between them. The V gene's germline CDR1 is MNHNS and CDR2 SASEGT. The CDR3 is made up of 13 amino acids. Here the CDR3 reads CASSPRGTLEQYF. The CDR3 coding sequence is TGTGCCAGCAGCCCCCGGGGGACTCTCGAGCAGTACTTC.

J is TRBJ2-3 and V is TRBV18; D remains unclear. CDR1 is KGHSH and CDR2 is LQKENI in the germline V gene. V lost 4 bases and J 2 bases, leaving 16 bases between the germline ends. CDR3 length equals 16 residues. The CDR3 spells CASSLGQRETTDTQYF. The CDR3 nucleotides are TGTGCCAGCTCACTCGGCCAGCGAGAGACCACAGATACGCAGTATTTT.

In nucleotides, the CDR3 is TGTGCCAGCAGCACCCGGGACAGGGTGTGGGAGACCCAGTACTTC. As protein: CASSTRDRVWETQYF. The chain has TRBV5-4 and TRBJ2-5; 9 bases are a match to TRBD1. After removal of 4 bases from V and 5 bases from J, the junction contained 9 bases not matched to a gene. Per the germline V gene, CDR1 is SGHNT and CDR2 is YYREEE (reference sequence). There are 15 residues in the CDR3.

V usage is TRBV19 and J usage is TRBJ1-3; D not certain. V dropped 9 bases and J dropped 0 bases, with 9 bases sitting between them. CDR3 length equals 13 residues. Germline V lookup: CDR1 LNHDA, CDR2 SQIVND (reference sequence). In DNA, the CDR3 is TGTGCCAGCCGTCATGGCTCTGGAAACACCATATATTTT. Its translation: CASRHGSGNTIYF. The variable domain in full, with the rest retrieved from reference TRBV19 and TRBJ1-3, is DGGITQSPKYLFRKEGQNVTLSCEQNLNHDAMYWYRQDPGQGLRLIYYSQIVNDFQKGDIAEGYSVSREKKESFPLTVTSAQKNPTAFYLCASRHGSGNTIYFGEGSWLTVV.

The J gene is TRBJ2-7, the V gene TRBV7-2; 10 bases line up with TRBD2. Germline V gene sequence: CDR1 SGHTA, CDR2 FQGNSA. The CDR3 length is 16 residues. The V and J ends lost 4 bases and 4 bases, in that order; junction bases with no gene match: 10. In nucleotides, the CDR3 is TGTGCCAGCAGCTACATCGCTAGCGGGAGTACTTACGAGCAGTACTTC. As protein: CASSYIASGSTYEQYF. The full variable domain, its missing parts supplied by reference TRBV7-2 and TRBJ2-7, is GAGVSQSPSNKVTEKGKDVELRCDPISGHTALYWYRQSLGQGLEFLIYFQGNSAPDKSGLPSDRFSAERTGGSVSTLTIQRTQQEDSAVYLCASSYIASGSTYEQYFGPGTRLTVT.

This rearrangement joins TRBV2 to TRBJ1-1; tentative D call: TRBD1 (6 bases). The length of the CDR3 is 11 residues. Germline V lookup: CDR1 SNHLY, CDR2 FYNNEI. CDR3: CSSGRGTEAFF. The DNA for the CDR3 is TGTTCCTCGGGCAGGGGAACTGAAGCTTTCTTT.

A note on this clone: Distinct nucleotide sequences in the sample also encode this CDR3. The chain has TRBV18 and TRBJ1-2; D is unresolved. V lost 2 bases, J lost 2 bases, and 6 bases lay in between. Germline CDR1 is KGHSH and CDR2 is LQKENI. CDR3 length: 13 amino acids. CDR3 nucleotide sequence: TGTGCCAGCTCACCAGGCAGAAACTATGGCTACACCTTC. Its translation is CASSPGRNYGYTF. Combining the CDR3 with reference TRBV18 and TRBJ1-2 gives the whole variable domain NAGVMQNPRHLVRRRGQEARLRCSPMKGHSHVYWYRQLPEEGLKFMVYLQKENIIDESGMPKERFSAEFPKEGPSILRIQQVVRGDSAAYFCASSPGRNYGYTFGSGTRLTVV.

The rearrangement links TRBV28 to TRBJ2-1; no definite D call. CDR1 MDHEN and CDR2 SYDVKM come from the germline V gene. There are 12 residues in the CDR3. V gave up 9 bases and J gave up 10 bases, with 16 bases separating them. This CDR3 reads CASTTRVGEQFF. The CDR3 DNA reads TGTGCCAGTACAACAAGGGTCGGCGAGCAGTTCTTC. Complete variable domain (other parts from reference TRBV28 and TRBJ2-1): DVKVTQSSRYLVKRTGEKVFLECVQDMDHENMFWYRQDPGLGLRLIYFSYDVKMKEKGDIPEGYSVSREKKERFSLILESASTNQTSMYLCASTTRVGEQFFGPGTRLTVL.

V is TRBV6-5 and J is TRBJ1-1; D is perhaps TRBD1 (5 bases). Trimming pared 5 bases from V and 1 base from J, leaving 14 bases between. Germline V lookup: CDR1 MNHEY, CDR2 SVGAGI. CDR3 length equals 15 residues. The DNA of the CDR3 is TGTGCCAGCAGTCGCGACGGGGCGGGGAACACTGAAGCTTTCTTT. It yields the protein CASSRDGAGNTEAFF.

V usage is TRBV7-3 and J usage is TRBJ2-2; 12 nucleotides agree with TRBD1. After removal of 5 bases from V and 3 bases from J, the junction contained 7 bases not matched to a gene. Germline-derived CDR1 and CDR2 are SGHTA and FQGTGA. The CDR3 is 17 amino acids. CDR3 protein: CASSPRGTGGYTGELFF. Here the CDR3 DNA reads TGTGCCAGCAGCCCGAGGGGGACAGGGGGCTACACCGGGGAGCTGTTTTTT.

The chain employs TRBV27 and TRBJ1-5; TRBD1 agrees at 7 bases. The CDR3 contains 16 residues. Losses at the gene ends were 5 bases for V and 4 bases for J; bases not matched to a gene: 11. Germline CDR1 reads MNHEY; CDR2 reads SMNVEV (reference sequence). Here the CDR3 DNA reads TGTGCCAGCAGTATACCTACGACAGGGTCGAATCAGCCCCAGCATTTT. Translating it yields CASSIPTTGSNQPQHF.

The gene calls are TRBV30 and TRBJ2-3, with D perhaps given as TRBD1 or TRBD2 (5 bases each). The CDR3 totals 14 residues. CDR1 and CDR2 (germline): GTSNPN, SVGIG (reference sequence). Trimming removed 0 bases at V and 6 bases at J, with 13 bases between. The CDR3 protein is CAWSVRAGSDTQYF. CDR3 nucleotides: TGTGCCTGGAGTGTACGGGCAGGGAGTGATACGCAGTATTTT.

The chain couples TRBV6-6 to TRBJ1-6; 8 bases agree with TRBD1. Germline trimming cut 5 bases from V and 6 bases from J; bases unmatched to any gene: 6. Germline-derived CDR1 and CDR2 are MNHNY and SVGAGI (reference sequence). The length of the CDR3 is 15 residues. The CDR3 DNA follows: TGTGCCAGCAGTCCGGACAGGGCACTTAATTCACCCCTCCACTTT. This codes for CASSPDRALNSPLHF.

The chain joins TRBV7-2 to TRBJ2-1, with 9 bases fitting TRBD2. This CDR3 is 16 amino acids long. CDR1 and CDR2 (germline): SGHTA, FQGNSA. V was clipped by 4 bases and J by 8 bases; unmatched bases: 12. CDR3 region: CASSSYRLAEGDEQFF. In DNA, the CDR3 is TGTGCCAGCAGCTCTTACCGACTAGCGGAAGGGGATGAGCAGTTCTTC.

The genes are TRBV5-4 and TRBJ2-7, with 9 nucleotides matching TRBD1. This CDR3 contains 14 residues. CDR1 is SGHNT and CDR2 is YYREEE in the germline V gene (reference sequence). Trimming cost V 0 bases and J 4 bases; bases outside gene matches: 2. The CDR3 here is CASSLAGQGYEQYF. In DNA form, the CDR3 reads TGTGCCAGCAGCTTGGCGGGACAGGGTTACGAGCAGTACTTC.

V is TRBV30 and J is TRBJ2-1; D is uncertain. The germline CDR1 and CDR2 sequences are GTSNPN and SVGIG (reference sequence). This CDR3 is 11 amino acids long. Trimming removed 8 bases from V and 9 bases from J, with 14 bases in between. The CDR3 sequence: CAGRRGVEQFF. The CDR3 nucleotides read TGTGCCGGGCGCCGTGGGGTTGAGCAGTTCTTC.

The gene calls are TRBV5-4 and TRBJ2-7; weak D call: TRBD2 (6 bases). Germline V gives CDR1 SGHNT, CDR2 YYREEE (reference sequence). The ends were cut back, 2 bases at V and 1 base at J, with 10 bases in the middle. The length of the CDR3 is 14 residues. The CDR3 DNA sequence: TGTGCCAGCAGCTTTACTAGCAGTTCCTACGAGCAGTACTTC. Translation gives CASSFTSSSYEQYF.

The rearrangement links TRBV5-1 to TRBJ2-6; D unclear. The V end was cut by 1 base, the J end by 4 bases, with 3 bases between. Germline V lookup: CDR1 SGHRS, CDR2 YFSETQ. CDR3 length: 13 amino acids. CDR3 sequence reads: CASSLYGANVLTF. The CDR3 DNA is TGCGCCAGCAGCTTGTACGGGGCCAACGTCCTGACTTTC.

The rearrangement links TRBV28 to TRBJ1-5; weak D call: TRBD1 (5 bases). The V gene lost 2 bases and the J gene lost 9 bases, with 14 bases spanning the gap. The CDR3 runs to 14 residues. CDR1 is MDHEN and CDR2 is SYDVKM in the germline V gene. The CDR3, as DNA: TGTGCCAGCAGTTTAATCGCAGGGTCATCGCCCCAGCATTTT. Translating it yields CASSLIAGSSPQHF.